This TCR beta chain was sequenced in a study of OX40 agonist ivuxolimab in advanced cancers. Study outcomes and limitations: More expanded clones were found, on average, in CD8+ than in CD4+ T cells.

This clone was seen a few times. As yet, its antigen is unknown. Sequencing used immunoSEQ multiplex PCR; TCRdb keeps in-frame clones, though not all of them. The table records roughly 83,000 clones, roughly 89% of them present only once. Trimming took 1 base from V and 0 from J, leaving 12 bases between them. This CDR3 spans 15 amino acids. The germline V gene encodes CDR1 GTSNPN and CDR2 SVGIG (reference sequence). This TCR was recovered from an adult with an advanced solid tumor such as melanoma, head and neck, liver or kidney cancer. V and J are TRBV30 and TRBJ1-1; a possible D gene is TRBD1 (6 bases). Here the sequenced sample was CD4+ or CD8+ T cells sorted from blood, taken in a trial of the OX40 agonist ivuxolimab. The CDR3 coding sequence is TGTGCCTGGAGTGAACAGGGCATTTTGAACACTGAAGCTTTCTTT. Translation gives CAWSEQGILNTEAFF. Filled out from reference TRBV30 and TRBJ1-1, the complete variable domain reads SQTIHQWPATLVQPVGSPLSLECTVEGTSNPNLYWYRQAAGRGLQLLFYSVGIGQISSEVPQNLSASRPQDRQFILSSKKLLLSDSGFYLCAWSEQGILNTEAFFGQGTRLTVV.